This T cell receptor beta chain was captured in a study of blood T cell repertoires in COVID-19. The protocol was immunoSEQ multiplex PCR, while the TCRdb copy is restricted to in-frame clones and leaves out a portion. The data contain more than 300,000 clones, 89% of them singletons. The length of the CDR3 is 15 residues. Losses at the gene ends were 2 bases for V and 6 bases for J; bases not matched to a gene: 8. Germline V lookup: CDR1 MNHNY, CDR2 SVGAGI (reference sequence). Sequenced material: peripheral blood. The chain is built from TRBV6-6 and TRBJ1-2; the match to TRBD1 covers 8 bases. The sequence was obtained from a woman aged 25 to 39 with COVID-19, enrolled during active disease. In DNA form, the CDR3 reads TGTGCCAGCAGTTACGAGTCAGGGGGCGTTAATGGCTACACCTTC. Its protein is CASSYESGGVNGYTF.